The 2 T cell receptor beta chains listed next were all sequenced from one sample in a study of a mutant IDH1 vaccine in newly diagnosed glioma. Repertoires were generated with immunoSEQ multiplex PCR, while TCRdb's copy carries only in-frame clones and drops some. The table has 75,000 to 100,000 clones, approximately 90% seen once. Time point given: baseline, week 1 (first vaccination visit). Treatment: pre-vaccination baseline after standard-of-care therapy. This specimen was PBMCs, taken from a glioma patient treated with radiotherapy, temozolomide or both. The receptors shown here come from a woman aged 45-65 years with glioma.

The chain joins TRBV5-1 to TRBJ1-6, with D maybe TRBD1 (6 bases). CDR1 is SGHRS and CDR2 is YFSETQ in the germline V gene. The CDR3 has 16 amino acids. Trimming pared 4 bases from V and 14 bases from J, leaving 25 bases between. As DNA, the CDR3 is TGCGCCAGCAGCGAATGGACAGTCAGCTCCCCTAAGTCCCTCCACTTT. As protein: CASSEWTVSSPKSLHF.

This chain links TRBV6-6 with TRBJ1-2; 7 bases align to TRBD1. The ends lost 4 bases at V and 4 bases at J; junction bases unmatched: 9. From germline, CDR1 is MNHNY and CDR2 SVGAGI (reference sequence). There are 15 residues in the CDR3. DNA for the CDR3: TGTGCCAGCAGTTCCGACAGGGCCCTTTTCTATGGCTACACCTTC. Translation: CASSSDRALFYGYTF.